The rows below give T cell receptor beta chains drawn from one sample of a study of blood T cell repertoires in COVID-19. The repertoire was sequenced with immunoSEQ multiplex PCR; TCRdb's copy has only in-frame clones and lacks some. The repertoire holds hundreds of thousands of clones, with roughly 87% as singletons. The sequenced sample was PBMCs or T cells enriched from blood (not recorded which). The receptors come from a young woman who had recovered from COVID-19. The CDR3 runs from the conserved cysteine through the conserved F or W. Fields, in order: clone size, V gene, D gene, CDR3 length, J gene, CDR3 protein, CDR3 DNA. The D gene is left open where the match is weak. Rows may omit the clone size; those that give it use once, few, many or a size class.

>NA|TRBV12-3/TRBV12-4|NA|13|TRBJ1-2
CASSLGAAYGYTF
TGTGCCAGCAGTTTAGGGGCCGCTTATGGCTACACCTTC
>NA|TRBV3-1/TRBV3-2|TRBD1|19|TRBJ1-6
CASSQDRHRGRYGNSPLHF
TGTGCCAGCAGCCAAGATAGGCACAGGGGGCGTTATGGGAATTCACCCCTCCACTTT
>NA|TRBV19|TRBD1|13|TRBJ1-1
CASSPDRERGAFF
TGTGCCAGTAGCCCTGACAGGGAGCGTGGGGCTTTCTTT
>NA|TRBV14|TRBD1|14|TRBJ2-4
CASSPPGQGDIQYF
TGTGCCAGCAGCCCTCCGGGACAGGGAGACATTCAGTACTTC
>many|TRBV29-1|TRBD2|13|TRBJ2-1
CSSQREEYNEQFF
TGCAGCTCTCAGCGGGAGGAGTACAATGAGCAGTTCTTC
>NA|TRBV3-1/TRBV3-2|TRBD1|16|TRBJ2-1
CASSQAGQGWVNEQFF
TGTGCCAGCAGCCAAGCCGGACAGGGGTGGGTCAATGAGCAGTTCTTC
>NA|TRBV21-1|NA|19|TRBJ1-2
CASSKKETRQGFSNYGYTF
TGTGCCAGCAGCAAAAAAGAGACGAGACAGGGCTTCTCTAACTATGGCTACACCTTC
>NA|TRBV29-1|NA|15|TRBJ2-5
CSVDDPRGFQETQYF
TGCAGCGTTGACGATCCACGGGGGTTCCAAGAGACCCAGTACTTC
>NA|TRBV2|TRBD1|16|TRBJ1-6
CASKGTGGRRDSPLHF
TGTGCCAGCAAAGGGACAGGGGGCCGTAGGGATTCACCCCTCCACTTT
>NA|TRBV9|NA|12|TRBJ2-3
CASSGDTDTQYF
TGTGCCAGCAGCGGAGATACAGATACGCAGTATTTT
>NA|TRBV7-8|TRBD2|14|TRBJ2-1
CASSLRAGGDEQFF
TGTGCCAGCAGCTTAAGGGCGGGAGGGGATGAGCAGTTCTTC
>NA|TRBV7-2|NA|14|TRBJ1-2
CASSLALGQYGYTF
TGTGCCAGCAGCTTAGCTTTGGGGCAGTATGGCTACACCTTC
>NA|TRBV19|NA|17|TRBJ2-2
CASSIDPRGGDTGELFF
TGTGCCAGTAGTATAGATCCCCGGGGAGGCGACACCGGGGAGCTGTTTTTT
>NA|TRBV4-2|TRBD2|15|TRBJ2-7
CASSQDLAAAYEQYF
TGTGCCAGCAGCCAAGATCTAGCGGCCGCCTACGAGCAGTACTTC
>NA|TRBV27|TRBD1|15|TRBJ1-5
CASRPGTGGNQPQHF
TGTGCCAGCAGACCGGGGACAGGGGGCAATCAGCCCCAGCATTTT
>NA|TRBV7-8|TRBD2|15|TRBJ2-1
CASSFTSGRYNEQFF
TGTGCCAGCAGCTTCACTAGCGGGAGATACAATGAGCAGTTCTTC
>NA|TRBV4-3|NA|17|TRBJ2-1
CASSQAASSGNYNEQFF
TGCGCCAGCAGCCAAGCGGCTTCTTCGGGGAACTACAATGAGCAGTTCTTC
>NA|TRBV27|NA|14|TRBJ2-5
CASSFTGAGETQYF
TGTGCCAGCAGTTTTACGGGAGCTGGTGAGACCCAGTACTTC
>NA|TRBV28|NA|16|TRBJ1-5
CASSLILASGLQPQHF
TGTGCCAGCAGTTTAATTCTCGCTAGCGGGCTTCAGCCCCAGCATTTT
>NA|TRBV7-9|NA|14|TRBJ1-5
CASQLGGDGQPQHF
TGTGCCAGCCAGTTGGGGGGGGACGGCCAGCCCCAGCATTTT
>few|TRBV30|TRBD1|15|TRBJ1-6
CAWSTLGQGSLPLHF
TGTGCCTGGAGTACCTTGGGACAGGGATCTTTACCCCTCCACTTT
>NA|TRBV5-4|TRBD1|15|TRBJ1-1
CASSLGTGRNTEAFF
TGTGCCAGCAGCTTAGGGACAGGGAGGAACACTGAAGCTTTCTTT
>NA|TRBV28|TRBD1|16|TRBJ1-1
CASSLLGAGGNTEAFF
TGTGCCAGCAGTTTATTGGGGGCAGGGGGGAACACTGAAGCTTTCTTT
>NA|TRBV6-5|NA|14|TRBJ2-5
CASSYSPGQETQYF
TGTGCCAGCAGTTACTCGCCAGGCCAAGAGACCCAGTACTTC
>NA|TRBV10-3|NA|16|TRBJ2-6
CAISDYSASGANVLTF
TGTGCCATCAGCGACTACTCCGCCTCTGGGGCCAACGTCCTGACTTTC
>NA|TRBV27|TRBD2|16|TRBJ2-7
CASSLYAGGPVYEQYF
TGTGCCAGCAGTTTATATGCGGGGGGGCCGGTCTACGAGCAGTACTTC
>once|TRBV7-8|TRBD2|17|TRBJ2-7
CASSLDLAGGGSYEQYF
TGTGCCAGCAGCTTAGACCTGGCGGGCGGGGGGTCCTACGAGCAGTACTTC
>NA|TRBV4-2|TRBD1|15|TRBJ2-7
CASSQGTGGNYEQYF
TGTGCCAGCAGCCAAGGGACAGGGGGAAATTACGAGCAGTACTTC
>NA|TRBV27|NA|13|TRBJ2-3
CASSLGPASSAYF
TGTGCCAGCAGCCTCGGGCCAGCTAGCAGTGCGTATTTT
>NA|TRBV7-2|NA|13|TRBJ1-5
CASSLQGDQPQHF
TGTGCCAGCAGCCTACAGGGTGATCAGCCCCAGCATTTT
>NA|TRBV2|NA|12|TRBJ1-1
CASSQGYTEAFF
TGTGCCAGCAGCCAGGGATACACTGAAGCTTTCTTT
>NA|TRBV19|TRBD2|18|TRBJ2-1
CASSFPRGLAGGPWEQFF
TGTGCCAGTAGTTTTCCGCGAGGACTAGCGGGGGGGCCCTGGGAGCAGTTCTTC
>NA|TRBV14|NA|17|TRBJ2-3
CASSPRGGRLRTDTQYF
TGTGCCAGCAGCCCTAGAGGGGGTCGCCTCAGGACAGATACGCAGTATTTT
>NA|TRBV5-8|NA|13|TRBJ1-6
CASSLNRGLTLHF
TGTGCCAGCAGCTTGAACAGAGGGTTAACCCTCCACTTT
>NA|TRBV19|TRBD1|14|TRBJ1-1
CASSRQGLDTEAFF
TGTGCCAGTAGTAGACAGGGTTTGGACACTGAAGCTTTCTTT
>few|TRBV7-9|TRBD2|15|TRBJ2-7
CASSYSGGPYAEQYF
TGTGCCAGCAGTTATAGCGGGGGACCGTATGCAGAGCAGTACTTC
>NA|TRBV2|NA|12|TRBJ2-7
CASQDSYYEQYF
TGTGCCAGCCAAGACAGTTACTACGAGCAGTACTTC
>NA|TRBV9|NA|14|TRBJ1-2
CASSVVADNYGYTF
TGTGCCAGCAGCGTAGTAGCGGATAACTATGGCTACACCTTC
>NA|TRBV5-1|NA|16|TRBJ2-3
CASSLDGGSSTDTQYF
TGCGCCAGCAGCTTGGACGGCGGTTCTAGCACAGATACGCAGTATTTT
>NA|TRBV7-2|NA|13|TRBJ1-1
CASSSRQNTEAFF
TGTGCCAGCAGCTCACGACAGAACACTGAAGCTTTCTTT
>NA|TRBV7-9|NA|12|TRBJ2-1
CASSFEGNEQFF
TGTGCCAGCTCCTTCGAGGGCAATGAGCAGTTCTTC
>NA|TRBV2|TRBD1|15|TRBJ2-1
CASSYRGNSYNEQFF
TGTGCCAGCTCATACAGGGGGAACTCCTACAATGAGCAGTTCTTC
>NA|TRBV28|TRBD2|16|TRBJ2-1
CASSPMELAGVIEQFF
TGTGCCAGCAGTCCCATGGAACTAGCGGGAGTTATTGAGCAGTTCTTC
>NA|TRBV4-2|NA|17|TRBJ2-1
CASSQVGTGSSYNEQFF
TGTGCCAGCAGCCAAGTGGGAACGGGAAGCTCCTACAATGAGCAGTTCTTC
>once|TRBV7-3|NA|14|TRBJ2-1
CASSLGIGGPEQFF
TGTGCCAGCAGCTTAGGGATTGGGGGCCCTGAGCAGTTCTTC
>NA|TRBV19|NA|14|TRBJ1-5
CASSMGTVNQPQHF
TGTGCCAGTAGTATGGGGACTGTAAATCAGCCCCAGCATTTT
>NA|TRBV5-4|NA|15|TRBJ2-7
CASSGLGPGSNEQYF
TGTGCCAGCAGCGGATTAGGTCCAGGGTCAAACGAGCAGTACTTC
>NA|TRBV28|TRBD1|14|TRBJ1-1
CASSTGGLYTEAFF
TGTGCCAGCAGTACAGGGGGATTATACACTGAAGCTTTCTTT
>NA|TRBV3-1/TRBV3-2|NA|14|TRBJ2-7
CASSQRNRGGEQYF
TGTGCCAGCAGCCAACGGAACAGGGGGGGGGAGCAGTACTTC
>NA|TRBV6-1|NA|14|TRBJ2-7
CASSESRTAGEQYF
TGTGCCAGCAGTGAATCCCGGACGGCGGGTGAGCAGTACTTC
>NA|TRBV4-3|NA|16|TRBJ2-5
CASSQGTQGHQETQYF
TGCGCCAGCAGCCAAGGAACGCAGGGGCACCAAGAGACCCAGTACTTC
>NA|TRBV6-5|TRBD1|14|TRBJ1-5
CASSQTGGNQPQHF
TGTGCCAGCAGTCAGACAGGGGGCAATCAGCCCCAGCATTTT
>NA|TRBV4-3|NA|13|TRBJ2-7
CASSPGSRYEQYF
TGCGCCAGCAGCCCCGGGTCTAGGTACGAGCAGTACTTC
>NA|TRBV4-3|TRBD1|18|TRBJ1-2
CASSRDHKGQGTFYGYTF
TGCGCCAGCAGCCGGGACCACAAGGGACAGGGGACATTCTATGGCTACACCTTC
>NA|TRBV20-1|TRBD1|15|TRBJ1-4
CSASTGQHTNEKLFF
TGCAGTGCCAGTACGGGACAGCATACTAATGAAAAACTGTTTTTT